Listed here are 29 T cell receptor beta chains from one sample, sequenced in a study of blood T cell repertoires in COVID-19. Generated by immunoSEQ multiplex PCR, the TCRdb table keeps only in-frame clones and is missing some. Of around 100,000 clones in the sample, about 85% were seen once. The specimen was peripheral blood. Receptors originate from a man in his forties or fifties in a cohort sampled during active COVID-19.

This rearrangement joins TRBV5-1 to TRBJ2-1; 8 bases match TRBD1. In germline, CDR1 is SGHRS, CDR2 YFSETQ. The CDR3 has 16 amino acids. V shed 4 bases, J shed 2 bases, and the junction held 8 bases outside the gene matches. CDR3 nucleotides: TGCGCCAGCAGCATACGACAGGGGTCCCCCTACAATGAGCAGTTCTTC. Protein sequence: CASSIRQGSPYNEQFF.

This chain uses TRBV5-1 with TRBJ1-4, with 7 bases aligning to TRBD1. The germline V gene encodes CDR1 SGHRS and CDR2 YFSETQ. The CDR3 has 16 residues. Trimming at V came to 5 bases and at J to 5 bases, leaving 12 bases not matched to a gene. CDR3 nucleotide sequence: TGCGCCAGCAGTCTTGGCTCGGGACAGCGCAATGAAAAACTGTTTTTT. This encodes CASSLGSGQRNEKLFF.

This chain joins TRBV6-5 and TRBJ1-1, with D possibly TRBD1 on 6 matching bases. In germline, CDR1 is MNHEY, CDR2 SVGAGI. The CDR3 is made up of 15 amino acids. Trimming removed 0 bases from V and 5 bases from J, with 13 bases in between. The CDR3 loop is CASSYSGRGETEAFF. CDR3 in DNA: TGTGCCAGCAGTTACTCGGGGAGGGGGGAAACTGAAGCTTTCTTT.

The chain recombines TRBV5-6 with TRBJ2-5; D perhaps matches TRBD2 (5 bases). Germline V gene sequence: CDR1 SGHDT, CDR2 YYEEEE. This CDR3 contains 17 residues. Trimming cost V 0 bases and J 2 bases, with 17 bases left between them. Here the CDR3 reads CASSLGRRHGNQETQYF. DNA for the CDR3: TGTGCCAGCAGCTTGGGTCGCCGACACGGGAATCAAGAGACCCAGTACTTC.

This sequence joins TRBV6-6 and TRBJ1-1; D is unresolved. V lost 4 bases and J lost 0, with 9 bases in between. Per the germline V gene, CDR1 is MNHNY and CDR2 is SVGAGI (reference sequence). This CDR3 has 14 residues. CDR3 coding DNA: TGTGCCAGCAGTTTCGAGGCCCTGAACACTGAAGCTTTCTTT. Translating gives CASSFEALNTEAFF.

The V and J genes are TRBV11-3 and TRBJ2-1; no clear D gene. The germline CDR1 and CDR2 sequences are SGHNT and YENEEA. The V end lost 1 base, the J end lost 2 bases, and 6 bases lay between the germline ends. This CDR3 contains 14 residues. CDR3 nucleotide sequence: TGTGCCAGCAGCTTAGGCAGGACCTACAATGAGCAGTTCTTC. Translating gives CASSLGRTYNEQFF.

The rearrangement links TRBV7-8 to TRBJ1-4; a weak D match, TRBD1 (6 bases). In germline, CDR1 is SGHVS, CDR2 FQNEAQ. The V end was cut by 6 bases, the J end by 6 bases, with 14 bases between. This CDR3 has 14 amino acids. The CDR3: CASRRRGTDEKLFF. The CDR3 bases are TGTGCCAGCAGACGTAGGGGGACGGATGAAAAACTGTTTTTT.

The chain recombines TRBV18 with TRBJ1-2; D might be TRBD1 (5 bases). Germline V lookup: CDR1 KGHSH, CDR2 LQKENI. The CDR3 is made up of 15 amino acids. Trimming left V 3 bases short and J 10 bases short, with 21 bases between. In nucleotides, the CDR3 is TGTGCCAGCTCACCGGGCGGGACGAATGTGTTCGACTACACCTTC. Protein product: CASSPGGTNVFDYTF.

V gene TRBV5-1 combines with J gene TRBJ2-5; unclear D gene. The germline V gene has CDR1 SGHRS and CDR2 YFSETQ. The CDR3 contains 14 residues. V was pared by 0 bases and J by 3 bases, with 9 bases between. CDR3 nucleotide sequence: TGCGCCAGCAGCTTGGTTACAGATAAAGAGACCCAGTACTTC. It is translated as CASSLVTDKETQYF.

V usage is TRBV6-5 and J usage is TRBJ2-5, with 7 nucleotides matching TRBD2. The CDR3 has 14 amino acids. Germline assignment: CDR1 MNHEY and CDR2 SVGAGI. V shed 1 base and J 5 bases; nucleotides not matched to a gene: 4. The CDR3 sequence is CASSYYGEGETQYF. The DNA of the CDR3 is TGTGCCAGCAGTTACTACGGGGAGGGGGAGACCCAGTACTTC.

CDR3 sequence reads: CASSLGQQETQYF. CDR3 bases: TGTGCCAGCAGTTTAGGTCAACAAGAGACCCAGTACTTC. The chain carries TRBV12-3 or TRBV12-4 and TRBJ2-5; no reliable D call. This CDR3 comprises 13 residues. V lost 1 base, J lost 2 bases, and 5 bases lay in between.

This chain joins TRBV15 and TRBJ2-5; no reliable D call. V dropped 0 bases and J dropped 2 bases, with 4 bases sitting between them. The CDR3 extends over 13 amino acids. Germline-derived CDR1 and CDR2 are LNHNV and YYDKDF (reference sequence). In DNA, the CDR3 is TGTGCCACCAGCAGAGACAGACAAGAGACCCAGTACTTC. It encodes CATSRDRQETQYF.

This rearrangement joins TRBV9 to TRBJ1-4; 8 nucleotides match TRBD1. Germline-derived CDR1 and CDR2 are SGDLS and YYNGEE. Trimming cost V 4 bases and J 5 bases; bases outside gene matches: 7. This CDR3 has 15 amino acids. The CDR3 bases are TGTGCCAGCAGCCCCCGGACAGGGCTGAATGAAAAACTGTTTTTT. Encoded protein: CASSPRTGLNEKLFF. The whole variable domain, filled in from reference TRBV9 and TRBJ1-4, reads DSGVTQTPKHLITATGQRVTLRCSPRSGDLSVYWYQQSLDQGLQFLIQYYNGEERAKGNILERFSAQQFPDLHSELNLSSLELGDSALYFCASSPRTGLNEKLFFGSGTQLSVL.

The chain links TRBV11-2 to TRBJ1-6, with a weak D call TRBD1 (5 bases). The CDR3 loop spans 14 amino acids. Trimming took off 8 bases at V and 8 bases at J, with 16 bases between the two ends. Per germline, CDR1 SGHAT and CDR2 FQNNGV. The CDR3: CASAPGGRDSPLHF. The CDR3 DNA is TGTGCCAGCGCCCCCGGGGGTAGGGATTCACCCCTCCACTTT.

The rearrangement joins TRBV7-2 to TRBJ2-5; tentatively, D is TRBD2 (6 bases). Germline-derived CDR1 and CDR2 are SGHTA and FQGNSA. This CDR3 has 14 residues. V lost 1 base and J 13 bases, leaving 19 bases between the germline ends. The CDR3 protein is CASSLEISPGVTYF. The CDR3 DNA reads TGTGCCAGCAGCTTAGAGATCTCCCCGGGAGTCACGTACTTC. The full variable domain, rest sourced from reference TRBV7-2 and TRBJ2-5, is GAGVSQSPSNKVTEKGKDVELRCDPISGHTALYWYRQSLGQGLEFLIYFQGNSAPDKSGLPSDRFSAERTGGSVSTLTIQRTQQEDSAVYLCASSLEISPGVTYFGPGTRLLVL.

This clone was detected once. This chain connects TRBV28 to TRBJ2-1; TRBD2 agrees at 12 bases. V gave up 6 bases and J gave up 2 bases; unmatched junction bases: 11. CDR1 is MDHEN, CDR2 SYDVKM, per germline. The CDR3 extends over 18 amino acids. The CDR3: CASSSPGASGGAYNEQFF. CDR3 DNA sequence: TGTGCCAGCAGCTCCCCGGGGGCTAGCGGGGGGGCCTACAATGAGCAGTTCTTC.

The chain combines TRBV7-9 with TRBJ1-5; D call uncertain. Germline assignment: CDR1 SEHNR and CDR2 FQNEAQ (reference sequence). There are 12 residues in the CDR3. V was pared by 5 bases and J by 5 bases, with 7 bases between. The CDR3 nucleotides read TGTGCCAGCAGCCAAAGCGATCAGCCCCAGCATTTT. This translates into CASSQSDQPQHF. Combining the CDR3 with reference TRBV7-9 and TRBJ1-5 gives the whole variable domain DTGVSQNPRHKITKRGQNVTFRCDPISEHNRLYWYRQTLGQGPEFLTYFQNEAQLEKSRLLSDRFSAERPKGSFSTLEIQRTEQGDSAMYLCASSQSDQPQHFGDGTRLSIL.

CDR3: CASSFGQGDGYTF. As DNA, the CDR3 is TGTGCCAGCAGCTTCGGACAGGGCGATGGCTACACCTTC. The chain couples TRBV7-2 to TRBJ1-2; the match to TRBD1 covers 8 bases. The CDR3 contains 13 residues. Looked up from germline, CDR1 is SGHTA and CDR2 is FQGNSA. Trimming at V came to 3 bases and at J to 6 bases, leaving 3 bases not matched to a gene.

The V call is TRBV9, the J call TRBJ1-5; D gene uncertain. Germline loops: CDR1 SGDLS, CDR2 YYNGEE. Trimming took 0 bases from V and 2 from J, leaving 12 bases between them. The CDR3 is 16 amino acids. The CDR3 reads CASSVAPGFGNQPQHF. CDR3 in DNA: TGTGCCAGCAGCGTAGCTCCGGGGTTCGGCAATCAGCCCCAGCATTTT.

The chain carries TRBV27 and TRBJ2-7; TRBD2 agrees at 7 bases. The CDR3 sequence is 14 residues long. The V and J ends lost 6 bases and 5 bases, in that order; junction bases with no gene match: 10. Germline V gene sequence: CDR1 MNHEY, CDR2 SMNVEV (reference sequence). CDR3 sequence (DNA): TGTGCCAGCAGGCCCCCCGGGAGGTCTGACGAGCAGTACGTC. Its translation: CASRPPGRSDEQYV.

CDR3 in DNA: TGTGCCATCAGTGAGTCCCTGACAGGGAAAGGGAAGACCCAGTACTTC. Amino acids: CAISESLTGKGKTQYF. V gene TRBV10-3 combines with J gene TRBJ2-5, with 7 bases matching TRBD1. Germline V gene data show CDR1 as ENHRY and CDR2 as SYGVKD. This CDR3 comprises 16 residues. The J segment lost 6 bases and the V segment lost 0 bases, leaving 10 bases of the junction unmatched.

The chain uses TRBV28 and TRBJ1-1, with 8 bases lining up with TRBD1. Germline CDR1 and CDR2: MDHEN and SYDVKM. CDR3 length equals 14 residues. V lost 11 bases, J lost 3 bases, and 11 bases stayed unmatched. As DNA, the CDR3 is TGTGCCCGAACTTCGACAGGGGTGGACACTGAAGCTTTCTTT. The encoded protein is CARTSTGVDTEAFF.

The J gene is TRBJ2-1, the V gene TRBV7-2; 7 nucleotides match TRBD1. The germline CDR1 and CDR2 sequences are SGHTA and FQGNSA. The CDR3 is 15 residues long. The J segment lost 6 bases and the V segment lost 1 base, leaving 6 bases of the junction unmatched. CDR3 loop: CASSLDRGSGNEQFF. Here the CDR3 DNA reads TGTGCCAGCAGCTTAGACAGGGGATCCGGCAATGAGCAGTTCTTC.

This rearrangement joins TRBV28 to TRBJ1-2; 9 nucleotides agree with TRBD1. Germline CDR1 and CDR2: MDHEN and SYDVKM. The length of the CDR3 is 15 residues. Trimming removed 4 bases from V and 2 bases from J; junction bases left unmatched: 5. This chain's CDR3 is CASSSDDRGNYGYTF. The CDR3 nucleotides read TGTGCCAGCAGTTCGGACGACAGGGGGAACTATGGCTACACCTTC.

The chain uses TRBV9 and TRBJ1-1; D remains ambiguous. The V and J ends lost 6 bases and 0 bases respectively, with 15 bases between them. The CDR3 runs 15 residues. The germline CDR1 and CDR2 sequences are SGDLS and YYNGEE. The chain's CDR3 is CASNQPGILNTEAFF. CDR3 nucleotides: TGTGCCAGCAACCAACCGGGAATTCTGAACACTGAAGCTTTCTTT.

The rearrangement joins TRBV18 to TRBJ1-2, with D tentatively TRBD1 (6 bases). This CDR3 has 14 amino acids. The germline V gene has CDR1 KGHSH and CDR2 LQKENI. V was trimmed by 2 bases and J by 10 bases, leaving 17 bases between them. The CDR3 sequence: CASSPKRQAIVYTF. The CDR3, as DNA: TGTGCCAGCTCACCAAAGAGACAGGCGATCGTCTACACCTTC.

The CDR3 nucleotides read TGTGCCAGCAGACTGGACAGGAGAAACACCATATATTTT. It codes for CASRLDRRNTIYF. This chain links TRBV28 with TRBJ1-3; 7 bases agree with TRBD1. V dropped 6 bases and J dropped 5; count of bases not matched to a gene: 4. Germline CDR1 and CDR2: MDHEN and SYDVKM. The CDR3 has 13 residues.

This rearrangement joins TRBV28 to TRBJ2-7, with TRBD1 matching over 7 bases. The CDR3 totals 14 residues. Germline CDR1 is MDHEN and CDR2 is SYDVKM. The junction had 9 bases not matched to a gene; V was cut back by 6 bases and J by 4 bases. The CDR3 DNA follows: TGTGCCAGCAGCCCCCCCGGGACAGTATACGAGCAGTACGTC. Its protein product is CASSPPGTVYEQYV.

This sequence joins TRBV9 and TRBJ1-4; 7 bases are shared with TRBD1. Trimming cost V 4 bases and J 3 bases; bases outside gene matches: 12. Germline CDR1 reads SGDLS; CDR2 reads YYNGEE. The CDR3 spans 17 residues. The CDR3, as DNA: TGTGCCAGCAGCCGGTCCACAGGGGATCAGGCTAATGAAAAACTGTTTTTT. Its translation: CASSRSTGDQANEKLFF. The variable domain in full, completed from reference TRBV9 and TRBJ1-4, reads DSGVTQTPKHLITATGQRVTLRCSPRSGDLSVYWYQQSLDQGLQFLIQYYNGEERAKGNILERFSAQQFPDLHSELNLSSLELGDSALYFCASSRSTGDQANEKLFFGSGTQLSVL.